This entry features one T cell receptor beta chain sequence. The target antigen is unknown. The sample belongs to a study of CD8 T cells in Susac syndrome. Study results and caveats: Regarding the TCR sequencing and HLA analysis, the study admitted that a relatively small number of individuals were involved.

RNA amounts of about 0.5 to 1 ug underwent reverse transcription with random hexamers. It was immunoSEQ multiplex PCR that amplified TCR beta CDR3 across 54 Vbeta and 13 Jbeta. TCRdb re-analysed the immunoSEQ multiplex PCR reads in MiXCR, keeping a single row per CDR3 protein. The sample gives fewer than 80,000 distinct CDR3 sequences, about 95% of which show up once; roughly 0.24% is in the top ten. The study sequenced TCR beta in blood CD8+ and CD4+ T cells. Negative isolation was applied to CD8+ and CD4+ T cells, and FACS enrichment was applied to TEMRA cells. The clonotype originates from a human donor in good health. Sequencing was performed on CD8+ T cells from PBMCs.

The DNA for the CDR3 is TGTGCCACCAGTGATTCCCAGGGGAGGGGCACTGAAGCTTTCTTT. Its protein product is CATSDSQGRGTEAFF. This chain uses TRBV24-1 with TRBJ1-1; possibly TRBD1 for D (6 bases). The CDR3 has 15 amino acids. Trimming removed 2 bases at V and 4 bases at J, with 13 bases between. The germline V gene encodes CDR1 KGHDR and CDR2 SFDVKD.